Following are 4 T cell receptor beta chains from one sample sequenced in a study of shared clonotypes between healthy human individuals. Sequenced by immunoSEQ multiplex PCR; TCRdb stores in-frame clones only, minus some. The sample holds about 2.4 million clones; 93% are singletons and the top ten take 0.36%. Sequences were obtained from naive CD4+ T cells from PBMCs. Subset indicated: CD45RA+ positively selected. These TCRs come from a man in his late teens or twenties in good health. Some clones in this sample may be carry-over from other donors' samples.

This clone came up once. Within the sample, other DNA sequences also encode this same CDR3. V usage is TRBV5-1 and J usage is TRBJ1-5; D not certain. CDR1 is SGHRS and CDR2 is YFSETQ in the germline V gene. The V gene lost 5 bases and the J gene lost 0 bases, with 6 bases spanning the gap. This CDR3 is 13 amino acids long. CDR3 nucleotide sequence: TGCGCCAGCAGAACGGATAGCAATCAGCCCCAGCATTTT. Its protein is CASRTDSNQPQHF.

The gene calls are TRBV2 and TRBJ2-1; maybe TRBD2 (5 bases). Germline V CDR1 and CDR2: SNHLY, FYNNEI. This CDR3 is built from 13 residues. V was shortened by 6 bases and J by 5 bases, with 11 bases between the two germline ends. The CDR3 nucleotides read TGTGCCAGCAGGCAACTAGAACACAATGAGCAGTTCTTC. It specifies CASRQLEHNEQFF. The whole variable domain, remainder taken from reference TRBV2 and TRBJ2-1, is EPEVTQTPSHQVTQMGQEVILRCVPISNHLYFYWYRQILGQKVEFLVSFYNNEISEKSEIFDDQFSVERPDGSNFTLKIRSTKLEDSAMYFCASRQLEHNEQFFGPGTRLTVL.

The chain carries TRBV2 and TRBJ2-7; D not certain. In germline, CDR1 is SNHLY, CDR2 FYNNEI. The CDR3 contains 13 residues. Trimming cost V 3 bases and J 0 bases, with 6 bases left between them. CDR3 sequence reads: CASSDPASYEQYF. The CDR3 DNA reads TGTGCCAGCAGTGACCCGGCCTCCTACGAGCAGTACTTC.

The V gene is TRBV28, the J gene TRBJ2-7, with D unresolved. The CDR3 has 11 residues. Germline CDR1 MDHEN, CDR2 SYDVKM. V shed 6 bases and J shed 2 bases, with 5 bases lying between them. DNA of the CDR3: TGTGCCAGCAGCCATGCCTACGAGCAGTACTTC. Translating it yields CASSHAYEQYF.